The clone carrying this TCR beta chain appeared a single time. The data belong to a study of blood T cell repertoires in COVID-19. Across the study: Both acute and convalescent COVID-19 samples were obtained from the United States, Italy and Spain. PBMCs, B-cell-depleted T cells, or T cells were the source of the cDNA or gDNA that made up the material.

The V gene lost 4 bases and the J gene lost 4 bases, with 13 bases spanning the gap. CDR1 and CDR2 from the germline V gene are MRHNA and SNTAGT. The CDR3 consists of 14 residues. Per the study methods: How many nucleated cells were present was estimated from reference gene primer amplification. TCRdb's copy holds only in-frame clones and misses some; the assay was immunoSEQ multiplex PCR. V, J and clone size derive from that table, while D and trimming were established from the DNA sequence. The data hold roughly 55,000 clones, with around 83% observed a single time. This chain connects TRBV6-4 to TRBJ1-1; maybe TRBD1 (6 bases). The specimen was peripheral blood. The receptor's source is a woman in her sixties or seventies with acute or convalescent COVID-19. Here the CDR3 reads CASSASSGVTEAFF. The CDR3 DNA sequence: TGTGCCAGCAGTGCCTCTTCAGGGGTCACTGAAGCTTTCTTT.